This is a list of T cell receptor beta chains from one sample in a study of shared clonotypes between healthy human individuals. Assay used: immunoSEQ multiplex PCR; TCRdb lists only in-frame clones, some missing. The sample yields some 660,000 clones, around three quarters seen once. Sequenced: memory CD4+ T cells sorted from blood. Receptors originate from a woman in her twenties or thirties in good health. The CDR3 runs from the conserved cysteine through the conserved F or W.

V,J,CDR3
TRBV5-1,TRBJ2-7,CASSTRTGAYEQYF
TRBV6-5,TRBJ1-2,CASFKGRRGGYTF
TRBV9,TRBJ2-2,CASSVVIGRGELFF
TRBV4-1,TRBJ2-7,CASSRTTGTYEQYF
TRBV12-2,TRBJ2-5,CAVWTSGKETQYF
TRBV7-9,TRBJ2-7,CASSLAGRGATFYEQYF
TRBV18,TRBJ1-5,CASSPDTNQPQHF
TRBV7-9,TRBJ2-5,CASSLVPAETQYF
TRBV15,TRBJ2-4,CATPTRRNVGTTVPWWENIQYF
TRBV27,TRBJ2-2,CAGEGNTGELFF
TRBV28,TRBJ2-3,CASSTSTGGKVDYTQYF
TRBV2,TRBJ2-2,CASSAEENTGELFF
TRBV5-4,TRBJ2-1,CASSLDPSGIEQFF
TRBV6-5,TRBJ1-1,CASSYNQGEGTEAFF
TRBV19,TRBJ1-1,CASREDRTREAFF